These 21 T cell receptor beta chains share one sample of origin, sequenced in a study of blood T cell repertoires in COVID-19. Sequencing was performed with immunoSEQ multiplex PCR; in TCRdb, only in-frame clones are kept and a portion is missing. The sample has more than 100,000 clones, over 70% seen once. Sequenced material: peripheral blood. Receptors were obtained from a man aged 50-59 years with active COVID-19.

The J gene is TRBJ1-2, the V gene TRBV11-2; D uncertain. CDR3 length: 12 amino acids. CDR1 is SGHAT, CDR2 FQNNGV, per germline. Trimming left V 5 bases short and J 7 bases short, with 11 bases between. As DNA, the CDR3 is TGTGCCAGCAGCCCATTCCCCAGTGGCTACACCTTC. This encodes CASSPFPSGYTF.

CDR3 sequence (DNA): TGTGCCAGTAGGGGGAGACAGGGTAGCAATCAGCCCCAGCATTTT. Translation: CASRGRQGSNQPQHF. The V call is TRBV19, the J call TRBJ1-5; 7 nucleotides align to TRBD1. The CDR3 has 15 amino acids. Germline CDR1 LNHDA, CDR2 SQIVND (reference sequence). V shed 6 bases and J 0 bases; nucleotides not matched to a gene: 5.

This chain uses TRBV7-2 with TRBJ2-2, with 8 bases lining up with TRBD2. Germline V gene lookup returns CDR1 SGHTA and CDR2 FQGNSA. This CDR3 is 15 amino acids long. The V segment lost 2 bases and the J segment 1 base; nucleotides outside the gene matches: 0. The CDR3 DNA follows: TGTGCCAGCAGCTTAACTAGCGGGAACACCGGGGAGCTGTTTTTT. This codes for CASSLTSGNTGELFF.

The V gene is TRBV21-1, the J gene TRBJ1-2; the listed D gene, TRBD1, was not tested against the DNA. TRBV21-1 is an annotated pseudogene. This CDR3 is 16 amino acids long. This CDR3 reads CASSHEEGAANYGYTF. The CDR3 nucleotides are TGTGCCAGCAGCCACGAGGAGGGGGCGGCGAACTATGGCTACACCTTC.

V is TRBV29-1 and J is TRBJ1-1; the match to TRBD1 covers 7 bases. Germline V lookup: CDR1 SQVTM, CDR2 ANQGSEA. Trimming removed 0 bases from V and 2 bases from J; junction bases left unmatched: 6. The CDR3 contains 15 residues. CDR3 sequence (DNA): TGCAGCGTTGAAGATCTAAGGGGGCTAAACACTGAAGCTTTCTTT. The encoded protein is CSVEDLRGLNTEAFF.

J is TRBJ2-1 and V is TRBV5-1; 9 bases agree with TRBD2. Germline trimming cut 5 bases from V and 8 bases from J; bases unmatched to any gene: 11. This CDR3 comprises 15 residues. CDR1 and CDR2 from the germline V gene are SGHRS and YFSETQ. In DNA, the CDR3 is TGCGCCAGCAGATCCACGGCGGGGGGGCCCGATGAGCAGTTCTTC. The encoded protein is CASRSTAGGPDEQFF.

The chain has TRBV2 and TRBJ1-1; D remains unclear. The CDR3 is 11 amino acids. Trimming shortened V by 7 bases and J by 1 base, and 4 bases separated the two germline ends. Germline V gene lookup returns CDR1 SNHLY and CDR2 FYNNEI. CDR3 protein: CASKQNTEAFF. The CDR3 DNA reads TGTGCCAGCAAGCAGAACACTGAAGCTTTCTTT. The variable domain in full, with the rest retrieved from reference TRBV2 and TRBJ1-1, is EPEVTQTPSHQVTQMGQEVILRCVPISNHLYFYWYRQILGQKVEFLVSFYNNEISEKSEIFDDQFSVERPDGSNFTLKIRSTKLEDSAMYFCASKQNTEAFFGQGTRLTVV.

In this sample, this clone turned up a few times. CDR3 coding DNA: TGTGCCAGCAGCCAATCGGACACCGGGAGCTCCTACGAGCAGTACTTC. It codes for CASSQSDTGSSYEQYF. V and J are TRBV16 and TRBJ2-7, with D maybe TRBD2 (6 bases). Looked up from germline, CDR1 is KGHSY and CDR2 is FQNENV. The CDR3 contains 16 residues. Trimming left V 0 bases short and J 0 bases short, with 12 bases between.

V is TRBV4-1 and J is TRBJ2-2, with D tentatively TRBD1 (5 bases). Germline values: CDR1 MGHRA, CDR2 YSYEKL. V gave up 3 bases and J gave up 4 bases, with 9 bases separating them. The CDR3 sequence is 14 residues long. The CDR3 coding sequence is TGCGCCAGCAGCCAGGGCCAGGGCACCGGGGAGCTGTTTTTT. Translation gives CASSQGQGTGELFF.

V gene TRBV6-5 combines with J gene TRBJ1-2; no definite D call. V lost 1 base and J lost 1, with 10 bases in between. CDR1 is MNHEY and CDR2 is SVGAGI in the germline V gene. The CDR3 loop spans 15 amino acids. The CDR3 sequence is CASSYLGNINYGYTF. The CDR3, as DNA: TGTGCCAGCAGTTACTTGGGCAATATTAACTATGGCTACACCTTC.

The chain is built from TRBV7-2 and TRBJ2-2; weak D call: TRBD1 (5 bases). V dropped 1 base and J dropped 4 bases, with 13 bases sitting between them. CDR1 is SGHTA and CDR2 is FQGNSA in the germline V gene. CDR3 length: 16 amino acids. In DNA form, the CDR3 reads TGTGCCAGCAGCTTAGAAGCAGGGTCCTTCACCGGGGAGCTGTTTTTT. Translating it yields CASSLEAGSFTGELFF. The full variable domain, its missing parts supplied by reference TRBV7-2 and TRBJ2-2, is GAGVSQSPSNKVTEKGKDVELRCDPISGHTALYWYRQSLGQGLEFLIYFQGNSAPDKSGLPSDRFSAERTGGSVSTLTIQRTQQEDSAVYLCASSLEAGSFTGELFFGEGSRLTVL.

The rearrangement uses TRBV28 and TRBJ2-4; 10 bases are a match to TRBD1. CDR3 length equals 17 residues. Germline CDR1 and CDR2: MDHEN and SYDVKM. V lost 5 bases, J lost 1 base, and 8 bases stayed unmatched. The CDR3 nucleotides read TGTGCCAGCAGTCCAACACCGGGACAGGGGGCCAAAAACATTCAGTACTTC. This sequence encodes CASSPTPGQGAKNIQYF.

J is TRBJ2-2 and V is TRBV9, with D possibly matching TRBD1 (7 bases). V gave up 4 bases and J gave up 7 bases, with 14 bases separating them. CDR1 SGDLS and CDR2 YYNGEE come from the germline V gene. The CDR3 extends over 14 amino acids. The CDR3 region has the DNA TGTGCCAGCAGCCCGGGGGACAGCTTCGGGGAGCTGTTTTTT. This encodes CASSPGDSFGELFF.

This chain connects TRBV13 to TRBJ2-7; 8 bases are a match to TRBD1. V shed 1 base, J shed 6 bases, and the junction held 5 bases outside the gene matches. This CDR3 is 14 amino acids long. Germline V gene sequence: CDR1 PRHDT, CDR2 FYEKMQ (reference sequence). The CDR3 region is CASSLAGGVPEQYF. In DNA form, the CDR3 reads TGTGCCAGCAGCTTAGCAGGGGGCGTACCCGAGCAGTACTTC. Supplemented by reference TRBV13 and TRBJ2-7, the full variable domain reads AAGVIQSPRHLIKEKRETATLKCYPIPRHDTVYWYQQGPGQDPQFLISFYEKMQSDKGSIPDRFSAQQFSDYHSELNMSSLELGDSALYFCASSLAGGVPEQYFGPGTRLTVT.

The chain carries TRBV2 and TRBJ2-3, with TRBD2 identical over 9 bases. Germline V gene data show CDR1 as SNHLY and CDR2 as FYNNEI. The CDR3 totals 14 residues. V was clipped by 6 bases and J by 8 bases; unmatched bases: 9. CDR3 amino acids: CASRRAGGEGTQYF. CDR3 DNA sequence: TGTGCCAGCAGAAGAGCGGGGGGAGAGGGTACGCAGTATTTT.

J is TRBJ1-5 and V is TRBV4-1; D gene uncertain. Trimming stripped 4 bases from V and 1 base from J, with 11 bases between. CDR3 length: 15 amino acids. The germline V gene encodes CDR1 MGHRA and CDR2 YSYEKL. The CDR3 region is CASSPGIQSNQPQHF. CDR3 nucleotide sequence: TGCGCCAGCAGCCCCGGGATCCAGAGCAATCAGCCCCAGCATTTT.

CDR3 region: CASSPGTGERGEQYF. The CDR3 DNA follows: TGTGCCAGCAGCCCTGGGACAGGGGAGCGGGGCGAGCAGTACTTC. The chain is built from TRBV7-6 and TRBJ2-7; 10 bases are shared with TRBD1. Per the germline V gene, CDR1 is SGHVS and CDR2 is FNYEAQ. V gave up 5 bases and J gave up 6 bases; unmatched junction bases: 10. The CDR3 spans 15 residues. Supplemented by reference TRBV7-6 and TRBJ2-7, the full variable domain reads GAGVSQSPRYKVTKRGQDVALRCDPISGHVSLYWYRQALGQGPEFLTYFNYEAQQDKSGLPNDRFSAERPEGSISTLTIQRTEQRDSAMYRCASSPGTGERGEQYFGPGTRLTVT.

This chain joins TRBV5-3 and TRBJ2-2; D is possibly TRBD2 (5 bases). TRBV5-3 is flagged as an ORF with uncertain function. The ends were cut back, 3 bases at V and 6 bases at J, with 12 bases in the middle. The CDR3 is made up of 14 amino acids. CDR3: CARSSRGAPGELFF. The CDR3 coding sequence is TGTGCCAGAAGCTCCCGGGGAGCTCCCGGGGAGCTGTTTTTT.

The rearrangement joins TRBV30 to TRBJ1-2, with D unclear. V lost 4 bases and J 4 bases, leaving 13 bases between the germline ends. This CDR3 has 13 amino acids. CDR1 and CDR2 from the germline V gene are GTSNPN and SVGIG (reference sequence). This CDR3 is CAWTVEVLYGYTF. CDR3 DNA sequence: TGTGCCTGGACCGTCGAGGTCCTCTATGGCTACACCTTC.

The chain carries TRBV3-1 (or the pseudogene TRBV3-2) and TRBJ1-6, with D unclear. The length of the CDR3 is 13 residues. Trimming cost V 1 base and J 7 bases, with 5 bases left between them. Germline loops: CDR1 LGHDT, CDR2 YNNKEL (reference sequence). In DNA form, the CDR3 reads TGTGCCAGCAGCCAAGTAGAGAATTCACCCCTCCACTTT. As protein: CASSQVENSPLHF.

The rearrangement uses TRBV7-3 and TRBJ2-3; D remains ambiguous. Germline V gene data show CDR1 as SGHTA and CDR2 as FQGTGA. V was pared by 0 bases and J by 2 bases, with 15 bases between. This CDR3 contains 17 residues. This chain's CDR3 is CASSLTAVNYNTDTQYF. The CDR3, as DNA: TGTGCCAGCAGCTTAACGGCGGTCAACTATAACACAGATACGCAGTATTTT.